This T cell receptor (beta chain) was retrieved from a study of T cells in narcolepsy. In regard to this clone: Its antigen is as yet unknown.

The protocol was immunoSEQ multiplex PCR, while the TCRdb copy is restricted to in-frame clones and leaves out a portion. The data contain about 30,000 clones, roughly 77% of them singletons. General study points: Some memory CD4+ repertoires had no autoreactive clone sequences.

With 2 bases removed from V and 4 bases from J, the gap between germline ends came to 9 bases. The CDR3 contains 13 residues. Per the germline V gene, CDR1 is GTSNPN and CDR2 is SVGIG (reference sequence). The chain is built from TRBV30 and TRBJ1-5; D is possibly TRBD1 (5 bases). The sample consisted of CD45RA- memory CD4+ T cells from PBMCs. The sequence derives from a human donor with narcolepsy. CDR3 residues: CAWSLRGNQPQHF. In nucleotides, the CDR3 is TGTGCCTGGAGTCTTAGGGGAAATCAGCCCCAGCATTTT. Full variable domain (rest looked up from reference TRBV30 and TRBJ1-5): SQTIHQWPATLVQPVGSPLSLECTVEGTSNPNLYWYRQAAGRGLQLLFYSVGIGQISSEVPQNLSASRPQDRQFILSSKKLLLSDSGFYLCAWSLRGNQPQHFGDGTRLSIL.